The 27 T cell receptor beta chains below come from one sample, sequenced in a study of T cell responses to AZD1222 COVID-19 vaccine (dated by TCRdb to the early 2020s). The library came from the immunoSEQ multiplex PCR assay. The clones in this table, taken by TCRdb from immuneACCESS, are in-frame only. Not every clone is retained; where verified, under half of the shortfall comes from an unresolved V gene, and the cause of the rest is unknown. This sample lists around 130,000 clones; around nine tenths were detected once. Approximately 4.8% of the sample is in the top ten clones. In light of the paper, this sample's time point label describes: baseline before first vaccination. Here the sequenced sample was peripheral blood, taken on day 0 of AZD1222 vaccination. The receptor set was obtained from an adult in good health.

This clone was picked up a small number of times. The chain uses TRBV9 and TRBJ1-1; D gene unclear. There are 15 residues in the CDR3. Germline V gives CDR1 SGDLS, CDR2 YYNGEE. The V gene lost 3 bases and the J gene lost 2 bases, with 14 bases spanning the gap. CDR3 DNA: TGTGCCAGCAGCGCTAGCAGGACGGGTAACACTGAAGCTTTCTTT. It translates to CASSASRTGNTEAFF. The full variable domain, with the rest looked up from reference TRBV9 and TRBJ1-1, is DSGVTQTPKHLITATGQRVTLRCSPRSGDLSVYWYQQSLDQGLQFLIQYYNGEERAKGNILERFSAQQFPDLHSELNLSSLELGDSALYFCASSASRTGNTEAFFGQGTRLTVV.

The chain links TRBV28 to TRBJ1-2, with 7 bases matching TRBD1. The CDR3 has 14 amino acids. With 6 bases clipped from V and 5 bases from J, the junction kept 9 bases outside the gene matches. From germline, CDR1 is MDHEN and CDR2 SYDVKM. Written as DNA, the CDR3 is TGTGCCAGCAGCCAACAGGGGAAAGGTTATGGCTACACCTTC. It encodes CASSQQGKGYGYTF.

The chain employs TRBV7-9 and TRBJ2-2, with D unclear. The germline V gene has CDR1 SEHNR and CDR2 FQNEAQ (reference sequence). The CDR3 is 12 residues long. The germline V and J ends were trimmed by 8 bases and 8 bases, with 12 bases remaining between them. The CDR3 spells CASPRMKGELFF. The CDR3 region has the DNA TGTGCCAGCCCGCGCATGAAAGGGGAGCTGTTTTTT.

This chain links TRBV3-1 (or the pseudogene TRBV3-2) with TRBJ2-7; the D gene could be TRBD1 or TRBD2 (5 bases each). There are 15 residues in the CDR3. CDR1 LGHDT and CDR2 YNNKEL come from the germline V gene (reference sequence). Trimming stripped 1 base from V and 0 bases from J, with 10 bases between. CDR3 protein: CASSQGDRSSYEQYF. CDR3 nucleotide sequence: TGTGCCAGCAGCCAAGGGGACCGGAGCTCCTACGAGCAGTACTTC.

The chain carries TRBV29-1 and TRBJ1-1, with 9 bases that match TRBD1. J was trimmed by 10 bases and V by 6 bases; bases with no gene match: 9. Germline loops: CDR1 SQVTM, CDR2 ANQGSEA. CDR3 size: 12 residues. The CDR3 DNA reads TGCAGCGTCCCGGGACAGGGAAGACGAGCTTTCTTT. Its protein product is CSVPGQGRRAFF.

This clone has just a few counts. The rearrangement uses TRBV7-6 and TRBJ2-7; possible D gene TRBD1, 5 bases. V was cut by 5 bases and J by 2 bases, with 19 bases left in between. This CDR3 is 16 amino acids long. The germline gives CDR1 SGHVS, CDR2 FNYEAQ. The CDR3 bases are TGTGCCAGCAGCACCCAGGGCCCCACCACAACCTACGAGCAGTACTTC. This codes for CASSTQGPTTTYEQYF. Supplemented by reference TRBV7-6 and TRBJ2-7, the full variable domain reads GAGVSQSPRYKVTKRGQDVALRCDPISGHVSLYWYRQALGQGPEFLTYFNYEAQQDKSGLPNDRFSAERPEGSISTLTIQRTEQRDSAMYRCASSTQGPTTTYEQYFGPGTRLTVT.

The gene calls are TRBV7-9 and TRBJ2-7; D is possibly TRBD1 (7 bases). Germline V gene lookup returns CDR1 SEHNR and CDR2 FQNEAQ (reference sequence). The CDR3 is made up of 12 amino acids. The germline V and J ends were trimmed by 7 bases and 6 bases, with 13 bases remaining between them. The CDR3 here is CASTGDSFEQYF. The DNA of the CDR3 is TGTGCCAGCACGGGGGACAGTTTCGAGCAGTACTTC.

The chain uses TRBV27 and TRBJ1-6, with D maybe TRBD1 (6 bases). This CDR3 contains 14 residues. V lost 3 bases, J lost 12 bases, and 15 bases lay in between. Per germline, CDR1 MNHEY and CDR2 SMNVEV (reference sequence). CDR3 loop: CASSFQFQGIPLHF. DNA of the CDR3: TGTGCCAGCAGTTTTCAATTCCAGGGGATACCCCTCCACTTT.

The chain has TRBV12-3 or TRBV12-4 and TRBJ1-2; D is unclear. Trimming took 3 bases from V and 4 from J, leaving 9 bases between them. The CDR3 contains 13 residues. This chain's CDR3 is CASSLPQSYGYTF. In DNA form, the CDR3 reads TGTGCCAGCAGTTTGCCTCAGAGCTATGGCTACACCTTC.

Comments on this clone: At one boundary the junction diverges from the germline segment, which might be a read error. This chain joins TRBV5-1 and TRBJ1-4; 10 nucleotides match TRBD1. The CDR3 runs to 17 residues. Germline V lookup: CDR1 SGHRS, CDR2 YFSETQ. The CDR3 nucleotides are TGCGCCAGCAGTTTGGACATAGCCGGGACAGGGGATGAAAAACTGTTTTTT. It translates to CASSLDIAGTGDEKLFF.

The rearrangement uses TRBV7-9 and TRBJ2-7; D uncertain. V was pared by 5 bases and J by 5 bases, with 13 bases between. There are 13 residues in the CDR3. Looked up from germline, CDR1 is SEHNR and CDR2 is FQNEAQ (reference sequence). In nucleotides, the CDR3 is TGTGCCAGCAGCCATTCCCCGCCGAACGAGCAGTACTTC. It yields the protein CASSHSPPNEQYF.

This clone has a single count. The chain employs TRBV19 and TRBJ2-1; the match to TRBD1 covers 10 bases. The V segment lost 4 bases and the J segment 5 bases; nucleotides outside the gene matches: 8. CDR1 is LNHDA, CDR2 SQIVND, per germline (reference sequence). The length of the CDR3 is 16 residues. CDR3 sequence reads: CASSSPGQGSDNEQFF. CDR3 DNA: TGTGCCAGTAGTAGCCCGGGACAGGGGTCGGACAATGAGCAGTTCTTC.

The gene calls are TRBV18 and TRBJ1-5, with D unclear. The germline gives CDR1 KGHSH, CDR2 LQKENI. The ends were cut back, 5 bases at V and 5 bases at J, with 10 bases in the middle. CDR3 size: 13 residues. The CDR3 coding sequence is TGTGCCAGCTCAATGTCCCGGGATCAGCCCCAGCATTTT. It encodes CASSMSRDQPQHF. The whole variable domain, remainder taken from reference TRBV18 and TRBJ1-5, is NAGVMQNPRHLVRRRGQEARLRCSPMKGHSHVYWYRQLPEEGLKFMVYLQKENIIDESGMPKERFSAEFPKEGPSILRIQQVVRGDSAAYFCASSMSRDQPQHFGDGTRLSIL.

V gene TRBV19 combines with J gene TRBJ1-2; D unresolved. The CDR3 extends over 15 amino acids. Germline values: CDR1 LNHDA, CDR2 SQIVND (reference sequence). With 5 bases removed from V and 2 bases from J, the gap between germline ends came to 15 bases. The CDR3 loop reads CASSPGPDANYGYTF. The CDR3 DNA follows: TGTGCCAGTAGTCCAGGCCCGGACGCGAACTATGGCTACACCTTC.

This chain connects TRBV5-5 to TRBJ2-7; TRBD1 aligns across 9 bases. CDR3 length: 14 residues. The V gene end was trimmed by 4 bases and the J gene end by 4 bases; junction bases not matched to a gene: 6. Germline V gene lookup returns CDR1 SGHKS and CDR2 YYEKEE (reference sequence). The CDR3 is CASSITGGGYEQYF. For the CDR3, the DNA is TGTGCCAGCAGCATCACAGGGGGCGGTTACGAGCAGTACTTC.

This chain connects TRBV7-9 to TRBJ2-7; D remains ambiguous. Germline-derived CDR1 and CDR2 are SEHNR and FQNEAQ (reference sequence). The CDR3 is made up of 12 amino acids. V gave up 5 bases and J gave up 4 bases, with 9 bases separating them. As DNA, the CDR3 is TGTGCCAGCAGCCTCGTAGATTACGAGCAGTACTTC. This translates into CASSLVDYEQYF.

V is TRBV28 and J is TRBJ2-1; 7 nucleotides match TRBD2. Per germline, CDR1 MDHEN and CDR2 SYDVKM. The CDR3 loop spans 14 amino acids. With V trimmed by 7 bases and J by 4 bases, 7 bases remained unmatched. The CDR3 nucleotides read TGTGCCAGCACAACCCCGGGGGGTTACAATGAGCAGTTCTTC. Protein: CASTTPGGYNEQFF.

The chain carries TRBV5-1 and TRBJ1-6; 8 bases agree with TRBD1. After removal of 4 bases from V and 0 bases from J, the junction contained 6 bases not matched to a gene. Germline V CDR1 and CDR2: SGHRS, YFSETQ. The CDR3 runs 17 residues. CDR3 in amino acids: CASSPDRGSSYNSPLHF. The CDR3, as DNA: TGCGCCAGCAGCCCAGACAGGGGAAGCTCCTATAATTCACCCCTCCACTTT. The full variable domain, with the rest looked up from reference TRBV5-1 and TRBJ1-6, is KAGVTQTPRYLIKTRGQQVTLSCSPISGHRSVSWYQQTPGQGLQFLFEYFSETQRNKGNFPGRFSGRQFSNSRSEMNVSTLELGDSALYLCASSPDRGSSYNSPLHFGNGTRLTVT.

The V and J genes are TRBV20-1 and TRBJ1-1; D is undetermined. This CDR3 has 11 amino acids. Trimming took off 6 bases at V and 4 bases at J, with 9 bases between the two ends. Germline CDR1 and CDR2: DFQATT and SNEGSKA (reference sequence). The CDR3 here is CSAAGATEAFF. CDR3 DNA sequence: TGCAGTGCCGCGGGAGCCACTGAAGCTTTCTTT.

The CDR3 loop is CASSYLQPNQPQHF. The DNA for the CDR3 is TGTGCCAGCAGTTACCTCCAGCCCAATCAGCCCCAGCATTTT. The J gene is TRBJ1-5, the V gene TRBV6-5, with D uncertain. CDR1 is MNHEY, CDR2 SVGAGI, per germline. V shed 2 bases and J shed 3 bases, with 8 bases lying between them. This CDR3 comprises 14 residues.

The rearrangement joins TRBV27 to TRBJ2-1, with D possibly matching TRBD2 (5 bases). The V gene's germline CDR1 is MNHEY and CDR2 SMNVEV (reference sequence). Trimming left V 5 bases short and J 13 bases short, with 18 bases between. The CDR3 totals 13 residues. The CDR3 loop reads CASSGSSWSDQFF. CDR3 nucleotides: TGTGCCAGCAGTGGGAGTAGCTGGAGTGATCAGTTCTTC.

This chain connects TRBV27 to TRBJ1-1; the D is unclear. Germline-derived CDR1 and CDR2 are MNHEY and SMNVEV (reference sequence). The CDR3 has 18 residues. V lost 4 bases and J lost 0, with 21 bases in between. The CDR3 nucleotides read TGTGCCAGCAGTTCGCGTCCCCCCAGGTCCATTATGAACACTGAAGCTTTCTTT. Amino acid sequence: CASSSRPPRSIMNTEAFF.

DNA for the CDR3: TGTGCCAGAAGCCCGATCAAGAACACCGGGGAGCTGTTTTTT. Protein sequence: CARSPIKNTGELFF. The chain is built from TRBV7-5 and TRBJ2-2. TRBV7-5 is designated a pseudogene. The CDR3 consists of 14 residues.

The genes are TRBV7-2 and TRBJ2-7; D is ambiguous. This CDR3 spans 14 amino acids. From germline, CDR1 is SGHTA and CDR2 FQGNSA. Trimming removed 7 bases at V and 0 bases at J, with 13 bases between. The CDR3 protein is CASTHSPPSYEQYF. The DNA of the CDR3 is TGTGCCAGCACCCATTCCCCTCCCTCCTACGAGCAGTACTTC.

As regards this clone: One junction end disagrees with the germline gene, perhaps due to a read error. The rearrangement links TRBV20-1 to TRBJ1-3; no reliable D call. This CDR3 is 11 amino acids long. Germline CDR1 and CDR2: DFQATT and SNEGSKA (reference sequence). The CDR3, as DNA: TGCAGTGCCAGAAAGGCGGGCTCCATTTACTTT. This sequence encodes CSARKAGSIYF.

This chain uses TRBV6-5 with TRBJ1-4; 7 nucleotides match TRBD1. V dropped 5 bases and J dropped 7; count of bases not matched to a gene: 7. The CDR3 covers 14 residues. CDR1 is MNHEY, CDR2 SVGAGI, per germline. This CDR3 reads CASSTSGGGEKLFF. The CDR3 DNA reads TGTGCCAGCAGTACCTCAGGGGGAGGTGAAAAACTGTTTTTT.

The chain carries TRBV4-1 and TRBJ1-2, with a possible D match to TRBD1 (5 bases). Germline V gene data show CDR1 as MGHRA and CDR2 as YSYEKL. V lost 0 bases and J lost 2, with 19 bases in between. The CDR3 is made up of 18 amino acids. The chain's CDR3 is CASSQDGRGPTSNYGYTF. The DNA for the CDR3 is TGCGCCAGCAGCCAAGATGGGCGGGGACCGACATCGAACTATGGCTACACCTTC.